The next 2 T cell receptor beta chains were all read from a single sample in a study of patients and donors after allogeneic stem cell transplantation. One entry per CDR3 protein, called by TCRdb with MiXCR from the RT-PCR reads. The data hold over 150,000 distinct CDR3 sequences, with around 41% observed a single time. The sequencing input was blood, either unsorted or a sorted T cell fraction (not recorded which). The receptors come from a human donor who was either an allogeneic HSCT recipient or a stem cell or donor lymphocyte infusion donor (not recorded which). It is not recorded whose cells these are; they may come from a transplant donor.

The gene calls are TRBV5-1 and TRBJ1-3, with D tentatively TRBD1 (5 bases). V was clipped by 4 bases and J by 0 bases, with 17 bases between them. CDR3 length: 17 amino acids. Germline CDR1 SGHRS, CDR2 YFSETQ. This chain's CDR3 is CASSGDRIQHSGNTIYF. The CDR3 DNA is TGCGCCAGCAGCGGCGACAGAATACAACACTCTGGAAACACCATATATTTT.

This chain joins TRBV6-5 and TRBJ1-1; D possibly corresponds to TRBD1 (5 bases). Per the germline V gene, CDR1 is MNHEY and CDR2 is SVGAGI. Deletions cut 0 bases from V and 5 bases from J, with 7 bases between. CDR3 length: 13 residues. CDR3 region: CASSYSKGTEAFF. The CDR3 bases are TGTGCCAGCAGTTACTCGAAGGGGACTGAAGCTTTCTTT.